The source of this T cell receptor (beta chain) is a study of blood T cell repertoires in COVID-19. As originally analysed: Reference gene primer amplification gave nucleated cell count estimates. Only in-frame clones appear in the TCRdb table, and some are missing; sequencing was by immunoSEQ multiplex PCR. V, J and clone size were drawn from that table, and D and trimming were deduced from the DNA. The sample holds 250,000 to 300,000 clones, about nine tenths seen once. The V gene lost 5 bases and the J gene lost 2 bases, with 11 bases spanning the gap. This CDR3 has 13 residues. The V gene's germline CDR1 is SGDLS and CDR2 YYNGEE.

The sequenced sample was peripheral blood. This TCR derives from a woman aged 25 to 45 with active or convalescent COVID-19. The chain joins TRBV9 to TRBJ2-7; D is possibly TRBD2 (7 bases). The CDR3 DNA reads TGTGCCAGCAGTAGAGGGGGGGCCTACGAGCAGTACTTC. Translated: CASSRGGAYEQYF. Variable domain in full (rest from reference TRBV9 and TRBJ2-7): DSGVTQTPKHLITATGQRVTLRCSPRSGDLSVYWYQQSLDQGLQFLIQYYNGEERAKGNILERFSAQQFPDLHSELNLSSLELGDSALYFCASSRGGAYEQYFGPGTRLTVT.